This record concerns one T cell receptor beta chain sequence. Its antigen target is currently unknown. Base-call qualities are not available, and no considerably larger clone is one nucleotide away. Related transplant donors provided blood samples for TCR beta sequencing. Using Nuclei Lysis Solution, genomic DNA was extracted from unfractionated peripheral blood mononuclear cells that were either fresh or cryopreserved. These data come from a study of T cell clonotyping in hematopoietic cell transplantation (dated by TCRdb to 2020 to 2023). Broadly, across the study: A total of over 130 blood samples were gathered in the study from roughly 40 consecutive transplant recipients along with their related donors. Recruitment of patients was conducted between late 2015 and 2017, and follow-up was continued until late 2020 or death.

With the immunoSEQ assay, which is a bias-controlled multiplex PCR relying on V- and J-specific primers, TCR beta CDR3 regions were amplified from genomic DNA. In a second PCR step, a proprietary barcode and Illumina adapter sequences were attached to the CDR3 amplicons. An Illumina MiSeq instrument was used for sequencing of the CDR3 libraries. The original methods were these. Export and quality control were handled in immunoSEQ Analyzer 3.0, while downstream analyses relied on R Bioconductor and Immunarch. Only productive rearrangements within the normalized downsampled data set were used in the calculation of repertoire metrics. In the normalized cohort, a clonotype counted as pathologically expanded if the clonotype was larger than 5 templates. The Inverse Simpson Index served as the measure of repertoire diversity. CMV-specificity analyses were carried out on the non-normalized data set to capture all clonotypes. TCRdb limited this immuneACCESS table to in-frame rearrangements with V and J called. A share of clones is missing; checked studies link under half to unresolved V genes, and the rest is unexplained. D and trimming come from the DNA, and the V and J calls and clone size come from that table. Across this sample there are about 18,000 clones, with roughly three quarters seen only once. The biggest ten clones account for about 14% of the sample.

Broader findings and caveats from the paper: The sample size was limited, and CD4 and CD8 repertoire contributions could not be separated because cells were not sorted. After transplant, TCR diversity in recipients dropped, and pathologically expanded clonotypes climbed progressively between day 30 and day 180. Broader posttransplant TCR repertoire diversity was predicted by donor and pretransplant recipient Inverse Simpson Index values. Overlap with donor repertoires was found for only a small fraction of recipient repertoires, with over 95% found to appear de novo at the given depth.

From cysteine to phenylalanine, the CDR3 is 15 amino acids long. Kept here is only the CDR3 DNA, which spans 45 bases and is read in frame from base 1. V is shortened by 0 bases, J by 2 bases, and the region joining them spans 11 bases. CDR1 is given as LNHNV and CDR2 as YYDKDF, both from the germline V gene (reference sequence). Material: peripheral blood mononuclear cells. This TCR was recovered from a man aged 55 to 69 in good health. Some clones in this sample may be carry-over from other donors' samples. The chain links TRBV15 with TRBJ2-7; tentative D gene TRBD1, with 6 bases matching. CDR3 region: CATSRDQGRTYEQYF. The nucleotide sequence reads TGTGCCACCAGCAGAGACCAGGGGCGGACCTACGAGCAGTACTTC.